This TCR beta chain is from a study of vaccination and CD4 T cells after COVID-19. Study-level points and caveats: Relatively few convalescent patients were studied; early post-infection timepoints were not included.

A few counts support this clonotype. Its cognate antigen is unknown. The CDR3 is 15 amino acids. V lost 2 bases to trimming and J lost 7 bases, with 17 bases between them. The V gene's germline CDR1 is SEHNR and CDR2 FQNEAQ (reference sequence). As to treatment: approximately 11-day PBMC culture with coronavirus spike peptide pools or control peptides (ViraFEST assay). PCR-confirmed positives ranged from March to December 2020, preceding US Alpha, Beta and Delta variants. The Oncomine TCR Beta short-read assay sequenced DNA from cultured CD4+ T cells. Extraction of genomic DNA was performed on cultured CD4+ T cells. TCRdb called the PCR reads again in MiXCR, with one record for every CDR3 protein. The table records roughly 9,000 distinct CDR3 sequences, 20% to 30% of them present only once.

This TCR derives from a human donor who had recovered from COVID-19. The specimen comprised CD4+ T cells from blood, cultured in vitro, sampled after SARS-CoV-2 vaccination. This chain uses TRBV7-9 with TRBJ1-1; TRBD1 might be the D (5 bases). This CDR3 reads CASSLTRQGPGEAFF. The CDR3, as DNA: TGTGCCAGCAGCTTAACGCGGCAGGGTCCGGGTGAAGCTTTCTTT.